The present entry profiles one T cell receptor (beta chain) with its context. The V gene's germline CDR1 is SGHKS and CDR2 YYEKEE (reference sequence). Trimming removed 1 base at V and 0 bases at J, with 13 bases between. This CDR3 comprises 17 residues. Original data processing: Counts of nucleated cells, estimated from reference gene primer amplification, were obtained. The table came from immunoSEQ multiplex PCR; TCRdb's copy has only in-frame clones and leaves some out. V and J calls and clone size are copied from that table; D and trimming were computed from the DNA. The sample records fewer than 250,000 clones, more than 85% being singletons. These data come from a study of blood T cell repertoires in COVID-19.

This chain uses TRBV5-5 with TRBJ2-2, with D possibly matching TRBD1 (5 bases). This clonotype was sampled from a young man with acute or convalescent COVID-19. The sequenced sample consisted of peripheral blood. Written as DNA, the CDR3 is TGTGCCAGCAGCTTGATCTACGCCAGGGCGAACACCGGGGAGCTGTTTTTT. Translation: CASSLIYARANTGELFF. Together with reference TRBV5-5 and TRBJ2-2, the CDR3 gives the full variable domain: DAGVTQSPTHLIKTRGQQVTLRCSPISGHKSVSWYQQVLGQGPQFIFQYYEKEERGRGNFPDRFSARQFPNYSSELNVNALLLGDSALYLCASSLIYARANTGELFFGEGSRLTVL.